Listed here are 31 T cell receptor beta chains from one sample, sequenced in a study of blood T cell repertoires in COVID-19. TCRdb keeps only in-frame clones here, not all; method: immunoSEQ multiplex PCR. The sample holds a few hundred thousand clones, 80% to 90% seen once. The sequencing sample was made of PBMCs or T cells enriched from blood (not recorded which). These receptors were collected from a woman in her sixties who had recovered from COVID-19.

The J gene is TRBJ1-2, the V gene TRBV7-8, with D possibly TRBD1 on 5 matching bases. Trimming stripped 5 bases from V and 6 bases from J, with 19 bases between. Looked up from germline, CDR1 is SGHVS and CDR2 is FQNEAQ. This CDR3 has 15 amino acids. The CDR3 protein is CASSLTGQGLNGYTF. Here the CDR3 DNA reads TGTGCCAGCAGCCTTACGGGTCAGGGTCTTAATGGCTACACCTTC.

This CDR3 is CASSLEQGGRNEQYF. The CDR3 nucleotides are TGCGCCAGCAGCTTGGAACAGGGTGGGCGGAACGAGCAGTACTTC. The chain combines TRBV5-1 with TRBJ2-7, with a tentative D call TRBD1 (6 bases). This CDR3 is built from 15 residues. The V end was cut by 0 bases, the J end by 5 bases, with 15 bases between. CDR1 is SGHRS and CDR2 is YFSETQ in the germline V gene.

The rearrangement uses TRBV12-3 or TRBV12-4 and TRBJ1-5; the D gene is possibly TRBD1 (6 bases). This CDR3 has 13 amino acids. Trimming took off 7 bases at V and 5 bases at J, with 12 bases between the two ends. CDR3 in amino acids: CASNKGVYQPQHF. The CDR3 DNA is TGTGCCAGCAATAAGGGGGTTTATCAGCCCCAGCATTTT.

In DNA form, the CDR3 reads TGTGCCAGCAGTGAAATGGGGACAGGGAACGAAAAACTGTTTTTT. This sequence encodes CASSEMGTGNEKLFF. The V gene is TRBV6-1, the J gene TRBJ1-4, with 9 bases fitting TRBD1. Looked up from germline, CDR1 is MNHNS and CDR2 is SASEGT. The V and J ends lost 2 bases and 8 bases, in that order; junction bases with no gene match: 6. The CDR3 has 15 amino acids.

This clone was detected once. The chain carries TRBV5-1 and TRBJ1-3; TRBD1 is a possible D gene (5 bases). This CDR3 has 17 amino acids. Germline CDR1 and CDR2: SGHRS and YFSETQ. Trimming cost V 1 base and J 0 bases, with 14 bases left between them. CDR3 DNA: TGCGCCAGCAGCTTGCTACCATTGGGGCTCTCTGGAAACACCATATATTTT. This encodes CASSLLPLGLSGNTIYF.

In this sample, this clone turned up a few times. The chain combines TRBV6-5 with TRBJ2-4; 10 nucleotides line up with TRBD1. V was pared by 5 bases and J by 8 bases, with 6 bases of the junction left unmatched. This CDR3 has 14 residues. The germline CDR1 and CDR2 sequences are MNHEY and SVGAGI. The chain's CDR3 is CASSPPGQGYIQYF. CDR3 DNA sequence: TGTGCCAGCAGTCCTCCGGGACAGGGGTACATTCAGTACTTC.

This chain joins TRBV6-1 and TRBJ1-2; no definite D call. This CDR3 has 14 residues. Trimming cost V 1 base and J 5 bases, with 11 bases left between them. Per germline, CDR1 MNHNS and CDR2 SASEGT. The chain's CDR3 is CASSEVSRGYGYTF. CDR3 nucleotides: TGTGCCAGCAGTGAAGTGTCGAGAGGTTATGGCTACACCTTC.

The chain joins TRBV5-6 to TRBJ1-2, with 11 bases identical to TRBD1. Germline V gives CDR1 SGHDT, CDR2 YYEEEE. The CDR3 consists of 16 residues. With V trimmed by 1 base and J by 3 bases, 5 bases remained unmatched. In DNA, the CDR3 is TGTGCCAGCAGCTTGCGGACAGGGGGCGCTCACTATGGCTACACCTTC. This codes for CASSLRTGGAHYGYTF.

Worth noting for this clone: Other nucleotide sequences in the sample specify the same CDR3. This chain joins TRBV5-1 and TRBJ2-2, with a weak D call TRBD1 (5 bases). V dropped 0 bases and J dropped 5 bases, with 8 bases sitting between them. CDR1 and CDR2 (germline): SGHRS, YFSETQ. This CDR3 spans 14 amino acids. CDR3 residues: CASSLGGSTGELFF. As DNA, the CDR3 is TGCGCCAGCAGCTTGGGGGGCAGTACCGGGGAGCTGTTTTTT.

The chain couples TRBV27 to TRBJ1-2, with D perhaps matching TRBD1 (5 bases). The V gene's germline CDR1 is MNHEY and CDR2 SMNVEV (reference sequence). CDR3 length: 13 amino acids. With 5 bases removed from V and 2 bases from J, the gap between germline ends came to 9 bases. The CDR3 nucleotides are TGTGCCAGCAGTGCAGGGCTCAACTATGGCTACACCTTC. It yields the protein CASSAGLNYGYTF.

The chain has TRBV4-1 and TRBJ1-2, with a possible D match to TRBD1 (6 bases). Germline V CDR1 and CDR2: MGHRA, YSYEKL. V was pared by 0 bases and J by 8 bases, with 16 bases between. The CDR3 has 15 amino acids. DNA for the CDR3: TGCGCCAGCAGCCAAGAGCGGGGGCTTATTTGGGGCTACACCTTC. It specifies CASSQERGLIWGYTF.

The chain uses TRBV30 and TRBJ2-3; the D is unclear. Trimming pared 3 bases from V and 4 bases from J, leaving 11 bases between. The length of the CDR3 is 13 residues. The germline V gene has CDR1 GTSNPN and CDR2 SVGIG (reference sequence). CDR3 residues: CAWSAIRADTQYF. The CDR3 nucleotides are TGTGCCTGGAGCGCTATTCGGGCAGATACGCAGTATTTT. Filled out from reference TRBV30 and TRBJ2-3, the complete variable domain reads SQTIHQWPATLVQPVGSPLSLECTVEGTSNPNLYWYRQAAGRGLQLLFYSVGIGQISSEVPQNLSASRPQDRQFILSSKKLLLSDSGFYLCAWSAIRADTQYFGPGTRLTVL.

The V call is TRBV4-2, the J call TRBJ2-1; TRBD2 aligns across 11 bases. CDR3 length: 17 amino acids. V dropped 0 bases and J dropped 6; count of bases not matched to a gene: 7. The germline CDR1 and CDR2 sequences are LGHNA and YNFKEQ. The CDR3, as DNA: TGTGCCAGCAGCCAAGATCTAGGGACTAGCGGTCCCAATGAGCAGTTCTTC. Amino acid sequence: CASSQDLGTSGPNEQFF.

The rearrangement links TRBV6-5 to TRBJ1-2; weak D call: TRBD1 (5 bases). Germline assignment: CDR1 MNHEY and CDR2 SVGAGI. V dropped 5 bases and J dropped 5 bases, with 15 bases sitting between them. This CDR3 is built from 14 residues. The CDR3 protein is CASSPSGGRYGYTF. CDR3 nucleotide sequence: TGTGCCAGCAGTCCCTCGGGGGGGAGGTATGGCTACACCTTC.

V gene TRBV2 combines with J gene TRBJ2-5; D is uncertain. V was shortened by 4 bases and J by 5 bases, with 5 bases between the two germline ends. From germline, CDR1 is SNHLY and CDR2 FYNNEI. The CDR3 length is 11 residues. The CDR3 bases are TGTGCCAGCAGTGTACGGGAGACCCAGTACTTC. The encoded protein is CASSVRETQYF.

This clone appeared many times. The chain combines TRBV20-1 with TRBJ1-2; D gene ambiguous. Germline V CDR1 and CDR2: DFQATT, SNEGSKA (reference sequence). Trimming pared 5 bases from V and 4 bases from J, leaving 8 bases between. The CDR3 length is 11 residues. CDR3 DNA: TGCAGTGCTGCCAACAGCTATGGCTACACCTTC. Residues: CSAANSYGYTF.

This clone was counted a few times. This chain uses TRBV11-2 with TRBJ2-7; possibly TRBD1 for D (6 bases). The CDR3 contains 15 residues. Germline values: CDR1 SGHAT, CDR2 FQNNGV. With 5 bases removed from V and 3 bases from J, the gap between germline ends came to 17 bases. CDR3: CASSRWHREDYEQYV. The CDR3 DNA reads TGTGCCAGCAGCCGCTGGCACAGGGAAGACTACGAGCAGTACGTC.

The table lists this clone with a count of one. The chain links TRBV4-1 to TRBJ1-1; D may be TRBD1 (6 bases). Trimming took 4 bases from V and 5 from J, leaving 11 bases between them. CDR3 size: 13 residues. CDR1 is MGHRA and CDR2 is YSYEKL in the germline V gene. The CDR3 loop is CASSLTRGTEAFF. For the CDR3, the DNA is TGCGCCAGCAGCCTCACCAGGGGAACTGAAGCTTTCTTT.

The chain couples TRBV5-5 to TRBJ2-6, with a tentative D call TRBD1 (6 bases). The ends were cut back, 3 bases at V and 1 base at J, with 14 bases in the middle. In germline, CDR1 is SGHKS, CDR2 YYEKEE (reference sequence). The CDR3 is made up of 17 amino acids. CDR3 DNA sequence: TGTGCCAGCAGCTCTGCACAGGGAATTTCTGGGGCCAACGTCCTGACTTTC. Translated, it gives CASSSAQGISGANVLTF.

The rearrangement links TRBV23-1 to TRBJ1-1; 8 bases are shared with TRBD1. TRBV23-1 is designated an ORF whose function remains uncertain. V shed 2 bases and J 1 base; nucleotides not matched to a gene: 9. The CDR3 is 17 amino acids. The CDR3 DNA reads as TGCGCCAGCAGTCAAGTCTCGGACAGGGTGCCGAACACTGAAGCTTTCTTT. It yields the protein CASSQVSDRVPNTEAFF.

The chain carries TRBV7-2 and TRBJ2-1; 8 bases are shared with TRBD1. V was pared by 5 bases and J by 6 bases, with 6 bases of the junction left unmatched. The CDR3 is made up of 14 amino acids. Germline CDR1 SGHTA, CDR2 FQGNSA. CDR3 loop: CASSPQGAGNEQFF. In nucleotides, the CDR3 is TGTGCCAGCAGCCCGCAGGGGGCGGGCAATGAGCAGTTCTTC.

The rearrangement joins TRBV28 to TRBJ2-7, with TRBD1 identical over 8 bases. Germline V lookup: CDR1 MDHEN, CDR2 SYDVKM. This CDR3 comprises 16 residues. J lost 3 bases, V lost 1 base, and 8 bases had no gene match. CDR3 sequence reads: CASSLYGTGRSYEQYV. In nucleotides, the CDR3 is TGTGCCAGCAGTTTATACGGGACAGGCAGGAGCTACGAGCAGTACGTC.

The chain links TRBV6-1 to TRBJ1-4, with D hard to call. Trimming removed 1 base at V and 5 bases at J, with 8 bases between. The CDR3 is 14 amino acids. Germline values: CDR1 MNHNS, CDR2 SASEGT. The CDR3 DNA sequence: TGTGCCAGCAGTGAAGGGGCTTGGAATGAAAAACTGTTTTTT. Amino acid sequence: CASSEGAWNEKLFF.

This clone was recorded only once. V and J are TRBV9 and TRBJ1-3, with 7 bases fitting TRBD1. CDR1 SGDLS and CDR2 YYNGEE come from the germline V gene. The CDR3 has 13 amino acids. V lost 7 bases to trimming and J lost 8 bases; unmatched junction nucleotides: 9. In DNA, the CDR3 is TGTGCCAGCGGGGTTGGGACAGTCGACACCATATATTTT. Translating gives CASGVGTVDTIYF.

This chain links TRBV5-5 with TRBJ1-2; unclear D gene. Per the germline V gene, CDR1 is SGHKS and CDR2 is YYEKEE (reference sequence). V was clipped by 0 bases and J by 4 bases, with 10 bases between them. The CDR3 is made up of 14 amino acids. The CDR3 here is CASSLATDGYGYTF. The CDR3 nucleotides read TGTGCCAGCAGCTTGGCCACAGACGGCTATGGCTACACCTTC.

This chain links TRBV2 with TRBJ2-1; D not resolved. Trimming took off 5 bases at V and 5 bases at J, with 19 bases between the two ends. Germline V gene lookup returns CDR1 SNHLY and CDR2 FYNNEI. The CDR3 has 16 residues. The CDR3 nucleotides read TGTGCCAGCAGTCGAGAAGCCCCATCCCTAGACAATGAGCAGTTCTTC. Encoded protein: CASSREAPSLDNEQFF.

This sequence joins TRBV2 and TRBJ1-5, with D unclear. The CDR3 runs 13 residues. Germline values: CDR1 SNHLY, CDR2 FYNNEI. V lost 4 bases and J lost 7, with 11 bases in between. This chain's CDR3 is CASSGSGFQPQHF. The CDR3 nucleotides are TGTGCCAGCAGTGGGTCGGGGTTCCAGCCCCAGCATTTT.

The count of this clone is one. J is TRBJ1-6 and V is TRBV19, with TRBD1 as a possible D gene (5 bases). V lost 7 bases and J 14 bases, leaving 18 bases between the germline ends. This CDR3 is built from 13 residues. In germline, CDR1 is LNHDA, CDR2 SQIVND (reference sequence). CDR3 amino acids: CASNLLGGSALHF. CDR3 DNA sequence: TGTGCCAGTAACCTCCTCGGGGGGTCAGCCCTCCACTTT.

This chain connects TRBV6-5 to TRBJ1-3; weak D call: TRBD1 (5 bases). The CDR3 runs to 16 residues. V was cut by 0 bases and J by 0 bases, with 9 bases left in between. CDR1 MNHEY and CDR2 SVGAGI come from the germline V gene. CDR3 nucleotide sequence: TGTGCCAGCAGTTACTCGGGGCAGGTCTCTGGAAACACCATATATTTT. Its translation: CASSYSGQVSGNTIYF.

The chain joins TRBV7-9 to TRBJ1-5, with a possible D match to TRBD1 (5 bases). Germline V gene sequence: CDR1 SEHNR, CDR2 FQNEAQ (reference sequence). CDR3 length equals 14 residues. Trimming pared 4 bases from V and 4 bases from J, leaving 11 bases between. The CDR3, as DNA: TGTGCCAGCAGCTCCCAGGGTATGAATCAGCCCCAGCATTTT. This translates into CASSSQGMNQPQHF.

J is TRBJ1-6 and V is TRBV3-1 (or the pseudogene TRBV3-2); 9 bases line up with TRBD1. This CDR3 spans 15 amino acids. The germline V gene has CDR1 LGHDT and CDR2 YNNKEL (reference sequence). V lost 0 bases to trimming and J lost 10 bases; unmatched junction nucleotides: 4. The DNA for the CDR3 is TGTGCCAGCAGCCAAGACTACAGGGGGCGGTCACCCCTCCACTTT. Translating gives CASSQDYRGRSPLHF.